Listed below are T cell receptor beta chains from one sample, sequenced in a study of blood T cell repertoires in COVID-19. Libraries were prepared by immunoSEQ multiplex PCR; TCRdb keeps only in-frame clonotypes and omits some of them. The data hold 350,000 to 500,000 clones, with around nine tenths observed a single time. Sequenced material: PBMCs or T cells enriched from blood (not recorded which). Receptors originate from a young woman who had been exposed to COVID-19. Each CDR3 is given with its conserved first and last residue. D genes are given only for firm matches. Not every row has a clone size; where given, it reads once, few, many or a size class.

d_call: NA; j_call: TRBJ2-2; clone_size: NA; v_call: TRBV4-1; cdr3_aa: CASSQSGNNTGELFF; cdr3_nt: TGCGCCAGCAGCCAATCGGGGAATAACACCGGGGAGCTGTTTTTT
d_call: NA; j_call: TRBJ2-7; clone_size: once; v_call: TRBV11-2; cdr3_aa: CASSSPLASRSYEQYF; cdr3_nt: TGTGCCAGCAGTTCCCCCCTAGCGAGCCGCTCCTACGAGCAGTACTTC
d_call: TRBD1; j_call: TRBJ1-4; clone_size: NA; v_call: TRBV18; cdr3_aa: CASSPWDSNEKLFF; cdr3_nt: TGTGCCAGCTCACCATGGGACAGTAATGAAAAACTGTTTTTT
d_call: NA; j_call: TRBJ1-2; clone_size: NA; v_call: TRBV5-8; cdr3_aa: CASSPQGSFYGYTF; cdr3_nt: TGTGCCAGCAGCCCGCAGGGGTCCTTCTATGGCTACACCTTC
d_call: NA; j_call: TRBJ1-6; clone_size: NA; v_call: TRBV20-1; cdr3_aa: CSASEGAGSPLHF; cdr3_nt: TGCAGTGCTAGTGAGGGTGCGGGTTCACCCCTCCACTTT
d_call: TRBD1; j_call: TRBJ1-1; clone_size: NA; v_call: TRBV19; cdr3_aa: CASSTRQGNTEAFF; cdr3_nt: TGTGCCAGTAGTACTCGACAGGGGAACACTGAAGCTTTCTTT
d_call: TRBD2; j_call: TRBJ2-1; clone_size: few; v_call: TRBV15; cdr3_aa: CATRPWTSGSYNEQFF; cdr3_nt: TGTGCCACCAGACCGTGGACTAGCGGGTCTTACAATGAGCAGTTCTTC
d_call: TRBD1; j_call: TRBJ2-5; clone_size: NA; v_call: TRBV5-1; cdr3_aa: CASSWGQIQETQYF; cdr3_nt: TGCGCCAGCAGCTGGGGACAGATCCAAGAGACCCAGTACTTC
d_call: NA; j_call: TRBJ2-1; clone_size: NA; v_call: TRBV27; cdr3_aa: CASSFLLRHRTPHNEQFF; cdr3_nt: TGTGCCAGCAGTTTCCTCTTGAGACACCGCACCCCTCACAATGAGCAGTTCTTC
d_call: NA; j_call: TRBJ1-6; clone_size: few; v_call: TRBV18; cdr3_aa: CASSLDWNNSPLHF; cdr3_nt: TGTGCCAGCTCCCTAGACTGGAATAATTCACCCCTCCACTTT
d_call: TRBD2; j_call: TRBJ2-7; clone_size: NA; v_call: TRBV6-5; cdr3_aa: CASSYVSSGSYEQYF; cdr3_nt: TGTGCCAGCAGTTACGTGTCTAGCGGCTCCTACGAGCAGTACTTC
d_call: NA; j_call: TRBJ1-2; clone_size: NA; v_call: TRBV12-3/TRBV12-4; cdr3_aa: CASGRLGSSGYTF; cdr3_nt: TGTGCCAGCGGTCGGTTAGGGAGCAGTGGCTACACCTTC
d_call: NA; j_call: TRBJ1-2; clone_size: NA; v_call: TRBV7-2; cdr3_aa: CASTDGLGGAVYGYTF; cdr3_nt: TGTGCCAGCACCGACGGATTAGGGGGTGCGGTCTATGGCTACACCTTC
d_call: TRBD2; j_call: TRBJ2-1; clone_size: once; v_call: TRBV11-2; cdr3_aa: CASSNTSGGYNEQFF; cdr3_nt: TGTGCCAGCAGCAATACTAGCGGGGGCTACAATGAGCAGTTCTTC
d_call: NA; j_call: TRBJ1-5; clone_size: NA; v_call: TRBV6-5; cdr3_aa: CASRLGGSNQPQHF; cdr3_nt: TGTGCCAGCAGACTTGGGGGGAGCAATCAGCCCCAGCATTTT